This TCR beta chain was captured by sequencing in a study of blood T cell repertoires in COVID-19. Seattle cases were enrolled at active infection and followed longitudinally. Libraries were prepared by immunoSEQ multiplex PCR; TCRdb keeps only in-frame clonotypes and omits some of them. The sample lists around 93,000 clones, about 90% occurring once. The clonotype was recovered from a man aged 18 to 30 with COVID-19, enrolled during active disease. Sequencing was carried out using peripheral blood.

The CDR3, as DNA: TGTGCCAGCAGCCACGGACAGGGCCGATACACTGAAGCTTTCTTT. Protein: CASSHGQGRYTEAFF. This chain links TRBV11-3 with TRBJ1-1; 8 bases map to TRBD1. Trimming at V came to 5 bases and at J to 3 bases, leaving 8 bases not matched to a gene. The germline V gene has CDR1 SGHNT and CDR2 YENEEA. CDR3 length equals 15 residues. Full variable domain (remainder filled in from reference TRBV11-3 and TRBJ1-1): EAGVVQSPRYKIIEKKQPVAFWCNPISGHNTLYWYLQNLGQGPELLIRYENEEAVDDSQLPKDRFSAERLKGVDSTLKIQPAELGDSAVYLCASSHGQGRYTEAFFGQGTRLTVV.